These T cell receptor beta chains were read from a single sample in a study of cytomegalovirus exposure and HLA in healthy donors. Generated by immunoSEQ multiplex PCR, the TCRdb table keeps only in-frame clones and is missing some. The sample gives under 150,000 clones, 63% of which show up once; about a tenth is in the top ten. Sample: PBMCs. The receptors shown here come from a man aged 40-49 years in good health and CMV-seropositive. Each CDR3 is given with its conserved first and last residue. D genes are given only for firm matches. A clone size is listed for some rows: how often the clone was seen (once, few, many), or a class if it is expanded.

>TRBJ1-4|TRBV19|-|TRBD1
CASSQGQGFGKLFF
TGTGCCAGTAGCCAGGGACAGGGGTTCGGAAAACTGTTTTTT
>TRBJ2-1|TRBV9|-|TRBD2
CASSATSGGYNEQFF
TGTGCCAGCAGCGCTACTAGCGGGGGATACAATGAGCAGTTCTTC
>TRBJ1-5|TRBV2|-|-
CASKTTSGQPQHF
TGTGCCAGCAAGACCACTAGCGGTCAGCCCCAGCATTTT
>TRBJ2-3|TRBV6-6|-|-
CASSLYLSDTQYF
TGTGCCAGCAGTCTCTACCTTTCAGATACGCAGTATTTT
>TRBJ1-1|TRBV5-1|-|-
CASSSYDRNTEAFF
TGCGCCAGCAGCTCCTACGACAGGAACACTGAAGCTTTCTTT
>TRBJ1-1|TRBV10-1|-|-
CASSESPSGSAEAFF
TGCGCCAGCAGTGAGTCTCCATCGGGGAGCGCTGAAGCTTTCTTT
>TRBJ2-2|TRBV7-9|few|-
CASSGSVVGELFF
TGTGCGAGCTCGGGTAGCGTGGTCGGGGAGCTGTTTTTT
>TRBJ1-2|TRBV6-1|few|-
CASSEAWGQYYGYTF
TGTGCCAGCAGTGAAGCATGGGGGCAGTACTATGGCTACACCTTC
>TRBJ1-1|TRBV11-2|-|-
CASSLEGAGPNEAFF
TGTGCCAGCAGCTTAGAGGGGGCAGGGCCCAATGAAGCTTTCTTT
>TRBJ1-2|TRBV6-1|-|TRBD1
CASETGRYGYTF
TGTGCCAGCGAGACAGGGCGCTATGGCTACACCTTC
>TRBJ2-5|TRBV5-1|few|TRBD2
CASSLVAGVQETQYF
TGCGCCAGCAGCTTGGTAGCGGGGGTCCAAGAGACCCAGTACTTC
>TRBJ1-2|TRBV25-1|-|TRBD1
CASSELSGQGTYYGYTF
TGTGCCAGCAGTGAATTATCGGGACAGGGAACCTACTATGGCTACACCTTC
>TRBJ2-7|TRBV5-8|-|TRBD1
CASSSTGGSNEQYF
TGTGCCAGCAGCTCGACAGGGGGATCAAACGAGCAGTACTTC
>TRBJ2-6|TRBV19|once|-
CASSFSGANVLTF
TGTGCCAGTTCGTTCTCTGGGGCCAACGTCCTGACTTTC
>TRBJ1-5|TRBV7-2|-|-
CASSSVAGGLNQPQHF
TGTGCCAGCAGCTCAGTAGCGGGGGGTCTCAATCAGCCCCAGCATTTT
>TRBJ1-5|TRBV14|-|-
CASSQRGSNQPQHF
TGTGCCAGCAGTCAAAGGGGGAGCAATCAGCCCCAGCATTTT
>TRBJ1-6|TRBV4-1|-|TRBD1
CASSTGTGVSPLHF
TGCGCCAGCAGTACCGGGACAGGAGTATCACCCCTCCACTTT
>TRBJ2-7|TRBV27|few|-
CASSLGSGEGPYEQYF
TGTGCCAGCAGTTTAGGAAGCGGTGAGGGCCCCTACGAGCAGTACTTC
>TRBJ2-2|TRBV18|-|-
CVSSPPDSTGELFF
TGTGTCAGCTCACCACCGGACAGCACCGGGGAGCTGTTTTTT
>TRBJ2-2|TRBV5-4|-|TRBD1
CASSWGQGITGELFF
TGTGCCAGCAGCTGGGGACAGGGGATCACCGGGGAGCTGTTTTTT
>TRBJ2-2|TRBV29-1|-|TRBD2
CSVVSSGSRTGELFF
TGCAGCGTTGTCTCTAGCGGGAGTCGAACCGGGGAGCTGTTTTTT
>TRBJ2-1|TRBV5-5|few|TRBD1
CASSLRSGGLYNEQFF
TGTGCCAGCAGCTTGAGGTCAGGGGGCCTCTACAATGAGCAGTTCTTC
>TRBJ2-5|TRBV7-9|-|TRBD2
CASSWGRGETQYF
TGTGCCAGCAGCTGGGGGAGGGGAGAGACCCAGTACTTC
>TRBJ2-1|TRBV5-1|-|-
CASTPGRTVSSYNEQFF
TGCGCCAGCACCCCAGGGCGGACGGTTAGCTCCTACAATGAGCAGTTCTTC
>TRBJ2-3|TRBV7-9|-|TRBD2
CASRPGTSSLDTQYF
TGTGCCAGCAGGCCCGGGACTAGTTCATTGGATACGCAGTATTTT
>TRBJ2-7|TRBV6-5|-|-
CASSYSREGYEQYF
TGTGCCAGCAGTTACAGTCGCGAGGGCTACGAGCAGTACTTC
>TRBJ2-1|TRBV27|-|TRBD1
CASSNNRGPGEQFF
TGTGCCAGCAGTAACAACAGGGGGCCGGGTGAGCAGTTCTTC
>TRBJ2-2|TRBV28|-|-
CATIQGVHGELFF
TGTGCCACCATACAGGGAGTCCACGGGGAGCTGTTTTTT
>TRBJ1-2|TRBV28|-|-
CASSFQGAGGLYGYTF
TGTGCCAGCAGTTTTCAAGGGGCGGGGGGGTTATATGGCTACACCTTC
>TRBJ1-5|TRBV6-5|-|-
CASSLGGFGNQPQHF
TGTGCCAGCAGTCTTGGAGGTTTCGGCAATCAGCCCCAGCATTTT
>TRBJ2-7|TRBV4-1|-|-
CASSQGGAASLNYEQYF
TGCGCCAGCAGCCAGGGGGGGGCGGCTAGCCTCAACTACGAGCAGTACTTC
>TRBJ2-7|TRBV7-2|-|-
CASSPEQGISYEQYF
TGTGCCAGCAGCCCCGAACAGGGAATCTCCTACGAGCAGTACTTC
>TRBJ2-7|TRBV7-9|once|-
CASSQGQWSSYEQYF
TGTGCCAGCAGCCAAGGACAGTGGAGCTCCTACGAGCAGTACTTC
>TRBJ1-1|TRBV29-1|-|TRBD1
CSVEAGTGVYTEAFF
TGCAGCGTTGAAGCCGGGACAGGGGTTTACACTGAAGCTTTCTTT
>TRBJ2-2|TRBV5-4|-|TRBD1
CASSLVAGGMGELFF
TGTGCCAGCAGCTTGGTGGCAGGGGGCATGGGGGAGCTGTTTTTT
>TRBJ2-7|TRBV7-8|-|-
CASSLSNINSYEQYF
TGTGCCAGCAGCTTATCAAACATTAACTCCTACGAGCAGTACTTC
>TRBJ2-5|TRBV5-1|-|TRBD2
CASNGGSTSYQETQYF
TGCGCCAGCAACGGGGGGAGCACGTCCTACCAAGAGACCCAGTACTTC
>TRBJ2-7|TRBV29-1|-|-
CSVEPLGIGEQYF
TGCAGCGTTGAACCCCTCGGGATCGGTGAGCAGTACTTC
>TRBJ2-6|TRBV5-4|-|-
CASGPGHQMSSNVLTF
TGTGCCAGCGGACCGGGACACCAAATGTCGTCCAACGTCCTGACTTTC
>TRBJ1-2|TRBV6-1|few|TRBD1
CASSSSGTGDGYTF
TGTGCCAGCAGTAGCTCCGGGACAGGGGATGGCTACACCTTC
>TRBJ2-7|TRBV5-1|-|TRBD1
CASSAGQGGVEQYF
TGCGCCAGCAGCGCCGGACAGGGGGGTGTCGAGCAGTACTTC
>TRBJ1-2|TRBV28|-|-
CASSSSMGRNNYGYTF
TGTGCCAGCAGTTCCTCTATGGGCAGAAATAACTATGGCTACACCTTC
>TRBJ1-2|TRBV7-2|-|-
CASSLRGYGYTF
TGTGCCAGCAGTTTGAGAGGCTATGGCTACACCTTC
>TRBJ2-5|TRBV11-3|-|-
CASSLDSQETQYF
TGTGCCAGCAGCTTAGATAGTCAAGAGACCCAGTACTTC
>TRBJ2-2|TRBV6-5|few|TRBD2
CATGGRGTYTGELFF
TGTGCCACGGGGGGTCGGGGGACCTACACCGGGGAGCTGTTTTTT
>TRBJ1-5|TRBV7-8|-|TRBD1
CASSLTGERQPQHF
TGTGCCAGCAGCTTAACAGGGGAGCGTCAGCCCCAGCATTTT
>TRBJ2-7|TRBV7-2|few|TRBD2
CASSGLAASYEQYF
TGTGCCAGCAGCGGACTAGCGGCGAGCTACGAGCAGTACTTC